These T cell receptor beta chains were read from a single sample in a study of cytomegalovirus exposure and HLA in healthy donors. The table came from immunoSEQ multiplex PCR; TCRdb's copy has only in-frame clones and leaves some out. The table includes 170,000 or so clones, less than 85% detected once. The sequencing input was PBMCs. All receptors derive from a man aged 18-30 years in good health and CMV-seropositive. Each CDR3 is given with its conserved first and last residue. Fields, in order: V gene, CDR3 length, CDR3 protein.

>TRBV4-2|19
CASSQEMTGLAVHTGELFF
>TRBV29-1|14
CSVSRGSSYNEQFF
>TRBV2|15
CASSGSGPHWYEQYF
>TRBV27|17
CASSVSPGGAINQPQHF
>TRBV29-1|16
CSVAGTSGRADGAQYF
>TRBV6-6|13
CASSKETNEKLFF
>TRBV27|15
CASQKDRGWNTEAFF
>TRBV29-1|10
CSAGQYEQYF
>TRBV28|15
CASTPEGQGRGGGYF
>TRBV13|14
CASSLKRGNTEAFF
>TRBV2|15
CASRGTSALTDTQYF
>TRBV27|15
CASSLTGGGNQPQHF
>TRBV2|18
CASSESDRGTSRTDTQYF
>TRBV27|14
CASNTQGSNQPQHF
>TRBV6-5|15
CASSPGQGGVNEQFF
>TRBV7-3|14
CASSPTSGNNEQFF
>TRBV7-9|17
CASSLEDRKGYNQPQHF
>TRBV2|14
CASTGGQGANEQYF
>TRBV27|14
CASSTGQGPYEQYF
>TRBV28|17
CASSGPGTGGVGQPQHF
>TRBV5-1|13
CASSWRQGESQYF
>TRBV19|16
CASSMTSGRNTDTQYF
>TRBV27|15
CASSLGGGQINEQFF
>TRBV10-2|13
CASMSAGTETQYF
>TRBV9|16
CASSHATSGSSYEQYF
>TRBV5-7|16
CASSTLRQSSYNEQFF
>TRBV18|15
CASSPSGTGAYGYTF
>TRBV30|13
CAWSYDTTYGYTF
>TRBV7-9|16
CASRPLLAGVYNEQFF
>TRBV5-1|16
CASTRPGLAGANEQFF
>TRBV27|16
CASTALSGTESYEQYF
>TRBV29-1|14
CSAYLAGLQETQYF
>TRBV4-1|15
CASSQFVPGDNEQFF
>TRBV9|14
CASRPGTGVTEAFF
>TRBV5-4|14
CASSGDSTQETQYF
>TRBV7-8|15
CASTRLAGERDTQYF
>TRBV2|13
CASSEARGTGYTF
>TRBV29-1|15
CSVLGGYGGTDTQYF